This entry describes one T cell receptor beta chain. Authors' processing steps: Amplifying reference gene primers gave estimates of nucleated cell counts. The method was immunoSEQ multiplex PCR; TCRdb's version includes in-frame clones alone and lacks a portion of them. V, J and clone size were drawn from that table, and D and trimming were deduced from the DNA. The table records some 150,000 clones, more than 75% of them present only once. Membership in each cohort depended on participant-reported clinical history. Two consecutive negative NP/OP PCR tests, clearance, or resolved symptoms defined Cohort 3 recovery. This CDR3 spans 14 amino acids. The V end lost 6 bases, the J end lost 0 bases, and 9 bases lay between the germline ends. Germline-derived CDR1 and CDR2 are KGHSH and LQKENI. This sample stems from a study of blood T cell repertoires in COVID-19.

The sequenced sample was PBMCs or T cells enriched from blood (not recorded which). The receptor was isolated from a woman aged 45 to 65 who had recovered from COVID-19. This chain uses TRBV18 with TRBJ1-5, with a tentative D call TRBD1 (5 bases). DNA of the CDR3: TGTGCCAGCTCTCCTCAGGGTAGCAATCAGCCCCAGCATTTT. This sequence encodes CASSPQGSNQPQHF.